This TCR beta chain was identified in a study of T cells in narcolepsy. Study-wide results and limits: Comparing one patient's CSF and blood CD4+ clonotypes highlighted HCRT- and TRIB2-specific autoreactive clonotypes. Some memory CD4+ repertoires had no autoreactive clone sequences.

The count of this clone is one. The antigen is not known. CDR1 is SEHNR, CDR2 FQNEAQ, per germline (reference sequence). V was trimmed by 3 bases and J by 5 bases, leaving 22 bases between them. The CDR3 consists of 17 residues. Sequencing used immunoSEQ multiplex PCR; TCRdb keeps in-frame clones, though not all of them. The sample shows approximately 25,000 clones, almost 85% of them seen only once. The TCR originated in a human donor with narcolepsy. This sequence joins TRBV7-9 and TRBJ2-5, with D perhaps matching TRBD1 (5 bases). The material sequenced was CD45RA- memory CD4+ T cells from PBMCs. CDR3 bases: TGTGCCAGCAGCTTCCAGGGTCCTCAGGCAAAGGGGGAGACCCAGTACTTC. Translated: CASSFQGPQAKGETQYF. Based on the CDR3 plus reference TRBV7-9 and TRBJ2-5, the full variable domain is DTGVSQNPRHKITKRGQNVTFRCDPISEHNRLYWYRQTLGQGPEFLTYFQNEAQLEKSRLLSDRFSAERPKGSFSTLEIQRTEQGDSAMYLCASSFQGPQAKGETQYFGPGTRLLVL.